Shown below are 15 T cell receptor beta chains from a single sample sequenced in a study of T cell responses to AZD1222 COVID-19 vaccine. Sequenced by immunoSEQ multiplex PCR; TCRdb stores in-frame clones only, minus some. The table records about 64,000 clones, 85% to 95% of them present only once. The sequences come from peripheral blood, collected 28 days after the second dose of the MenACWY control vaccine. The origin of the receptors is an adult who received the MenACWY meningococcal vaccine as a control.

This chain uses TRBV28 with TRBJ1-2; D not certain. The CDR3 runs to 14 residues. The V gene's germline CDR1 is MDHEN and CDR2 SYDVKM. Trimming shortened V by 5 bases and J by 2 bases, and 12 bases separated the two germline ends. In DNA, the CDR3 is TGTGCCAGCAGTCTCGAGGCCGCAAACTATGGCTACACCTTC. Its protein is CASSLEAANYGYTF.

The chain joins TRBV7-9 to TRBJ2-7; D is unresolved. The CDR3 is made up of 16 amino acids. The germline V and J ends were trimmed by 0 bases and 3 bases, with 15 bases remaining between them. Per the germline V gene, CDR1 is SEHNR and CDR2 is FQNEAQ (reference sequence). CDR3 amino acids: CASSLAPLIGSYEQYF. The CDR3 DNA follows: TGTGCCAGCAGCTTAGCCCCGCTGATAGGCAGCTACGAGCAGTACTTC.

The chain couples TRBV20-1 to TRBJ1-1, with D maybe TRBD1 (5 bases). Germline values: CDR1 DFQATT, CDR2 SNEGSKA (reference sequence). The CDR3 contains 13 residues. The V end was cut by 3 bases, the J end by 4 bases, with 12 bases between. CDR3 protein: CSASRGGTTEAFF. The CDR3 DNA follows: TGCAGTGCTAGTAGGGGAGGGACCACTGAAGCTTTCTTT.

CDR3 nucleotide sequence: TGTGCCAGCAGAGAACAGGGGCGGGATAATTCACCCCTCCACTTT. Amino acids: CASREQGRDNSPLHF. V gene TRBV2 combines with J gene TRBJ1-6, with 7 bases lining up with TRBD1. V shed 6 bases, J shed 5 bases, and the junction held 7 bases outside the gene matches. The CDR3 extends over 15 amino acids. Germline V gene sequence: CDR1 SNHLY, CDR2 FYNNEI.

The chain recombines TRBV5-8 with TRBJ2-2, with D uncertain. CDR1 and CDR2 from the germline V gene are SGHTS and YDEGEE. V gave up 4 bases and J gave up 5 bases, with 6 bases separating them. The CDR3 sequence is 12 residues long. Here the CDR3 DNA reads TGTGCCAGCAGCCGGGCAACCGGGGAGCTGTTTTTT. Its translation: CASSRATGELFF.

The chain joins TRBV5-1 to TRBJ1-2, with D perhaps TRBD1 (6 bases). V lost 5 bases to trimming and J lost 0 bases, with 32 bases between them. Germline-derived CDR1 and CDR2 are SGHRS and YFSETQ. This CDR3 region has 21 residues. The CDR3, as DNA: TGCGCCAGCAGGTCCCGGGGGGCCGACAGGCCTATAAATGTCTCTAACTATGGCTACACCTTC. This gives the protein CASRSRGADRPINVSNYGYTF.

The gene calls are TRBV6-2 or TRBV6-3 and TRBJ1-1; D uncertain. CDR3 length: 13 residues. The germline gives CDR1 MNHEY, CDR2 SVGEGT. V was clipped by 2 bases and J by 4 bases, with 8 bases between them. CDR3 loop: CASSYREITEAFF. DNA for the CDR3: TGTGCCAGCAGTTACCGCGAGATCACTGAAGCTTTCTTT.

The V and J genes are TRBV7-2 and TRBJ1-5; no reliable D call. Germline V gene sequence: CDR1 SGHTA, CDR2 FQGNSA. V lost 5 bases to trimming and J lost 0 bases, with 11 bases between them. The CDR3 loop spans 15 amino acids. The CDR3 DNA reads TGTGCCAGCAGCCGTACGACGAATAGCAATCAGCCCCAGCATTTT. Translation: CASSRTTNSNQPQHF.

V gene TRBV6-6 combines with J gene TRBJ2-7; no clear D gene. The V and J ends lost 2 bases and 4 bases respectively, with 12 bases between them. This CDR3 comprises 14 residues. Germline CDR1 and CDR2: MNHNY and SVGAGI (reference sequence). The DNA of the CDR3 is TGTGCCAGCAGTTACGAGACAACTACTTACGAGCAGTACTTC. It specifies CASSYETTTYEQYF.

The V call is TRBV6-4, the J call TRBJ2-5, with 9 positions matching TRBD2. There are 13 residues in the CDR3. The germline V gene has CDR1 MRHNA and CDR2 SNTAGT. The trim removed 4 bases at V and 4 bases at J, leaving 1 base unmatched. The chain's CDR3 is CASSAAGGETQYF. The DNA of the CDR3 is TGTGCCAGCAGTGCAGCGGGAGGAGAGACCCAGTACTTC.

The chain combines TRBV2 with TRBJ2-1; 7 positions match TRBD2. Germline assignment: CDR1 SNHLY and CDR2 FYNNEI. The CDR3 is 14 residues long. V shed 3 bases, J shed 14 bases, and the junction held 13 bases outside the gene matches. The CDR3 here is CASSEVVAGTKEFF. CDR3 DNA sequence: TGTGCCAGCAGTGAGGTCGTAGCCGGGACTAAGGAGTTCTTC.

The V and J genes are TRBV6-5 and TRBJ1-5; D is unresolved. This CDR3 spans 13 amino acids. Per the germline V gene, CDR1 is MNHEY and CDR2 is SVGAGI. The V end lost 6 bases, the J end lost 6 bases, and 12 bases lay between the germline ends. The CDR3 DNA reads as TGTGCCAGCAGCCCAACCTCCGCTCAGCCCCAGCATTTT. Amino acid sequence: CASSPTSAQPQHF.

The J gene is TRBJ1-1, the V gene TRBV14; TRBD1 might be the D (5 bases). This CDR3 spans 13 amino acids. From germline, CDR1 is SGHDN and CDR2 FVKESK. Trimming shortened V by 4 bases and J by 10 bases, and 16 bases separated the two germline ends. The CDR3 spells CASSPGGTGGAFF. The CDR3, as DNA: TGTGCCAGCAGCCCCGGAGGGACGGGGGGAGCTTTCTTT.

The V and J genes are TRBV6-5 and TRBJ2-7; 8 bases are shared with TRBD1. V was clipped by 6 bases and J by 7 bases; unmatched bases: 14. The CDR3 loop spans 15 amino acids. Germline lookup yields CDR1 MNHEY and CDR2 SVGAGI. CDR3 bases: TGTGCCAGCAGACCGGGACAGGAGGCTTCGTGGGAGCAGTACTTC. Its translation: CASRPGQEASWEQYF.

The chain recombines TRBV7-2 with TRBJ2-7, with D possibly TRBD1 on 5 matching bases. V lost 5 bases to trimming and J lost 0 bases, with 8 bases between them. The CDR3 has 13 residues. Looked up from germline, CDR1 is SGHTA and CDR2 is FQGNSA. Here the CDR3 DNA reads TGTGCCAGCAGCCAGGGCAGCTCCTACGAGCAGTACTTC. Its protein product is CASSQGSSYEQYF.